The 11 T cell receptor beta chains reported below all come from one sample, sequenced in a study of human T cells and chemical hapten exposure. MiXCR, applied by TCRdb to the RACE reads, yields one record per CDR3 protein. The table has about 380,000 distinct CDR3 sequences, approximately 5.1% seen once; the top ten hold roughly 2.6%. As for time point: pre-sensitization, week 0. Treatment denoted: therapeutic diphenylcyclopropenone sensitization with weekly scalp DPC. The material sequenced was whole blood, taken in connection with sensitization to the hapten diphenylcyclopropenone (DPC). The receptors were sampled from a woman between 45 and 65 years old with alopecia areata. Some clones in this sample may be carry-over from other donors' samples.

The sample holds a few counts of this clonotype. The rearrangement joins TRBV20-1 to TRBJ2-7; 10 nucleotides align to TRBD2. Looked up from germline, CDR1 is DFQATT and CDR2 is SNEGSKA (reference sequence). The V segment lost 6 bases and the J segment 0 bases; nucleotides outside the gene matches: 8. The CDR3 covers 15 residues. The DNA for the CDR3 is TGCAGTGCCACCCGTCTAGCGGGGGCCTCCTACGAGCAGTACTTC. Protein: CSATRLAGASYEQYF.

This clonotype was seen at least ten times. This chain connects TRBV6-2 or TRBV6-3 to TRBJ2-5, with D possibly matching TRBD2 (6 bases). The germline gives CDR1 MNHEY, CDR2 SVGEGT. This CDR3 is 13 amino acids long. Trimming cost V 1 base and J 7 bases, with 10 bases left between them. Here the CDR3 DNA reads TGTGCCAGCAGTTACTACAACGGGGGGACCCAGTACTTC. It specifies CASSYYNGGTQYF.

This clonotype turned up a few times. J is TRBJ1-2 and V is TRBV7-9, with D unclear. V dropped 6 bases and J dropped 5 bases, with 16 bases sitting between them. Germline CDR1 is SEHNR and CDR2 is FQNEAQ (reference sequence). The CDR3 extends over 14 amino acids. This CDR3 reads CASSPINLLYGYTF. In nucleotides, the CDR3 is TGTGCCAGCAGTCCTATAAATTTACTATATGGCTACACCTTC.

This clonotype was seen a handful of times. J is TRBJ1-2 and V is TRBV6-6; 9 bases align to TRBD1. The trim removed 6 bases at V and 8 bases at J, leaving 4 bases unmatched. The CDR3 sequence is 12 residues long. From germline, CDR1 is MNHNY and CDR2 SVGAGI (reference sequence). CDR3 amino acids: CASSWTGEGYTF. CDR3 sequence (DNA): TGTGCCAGCAGCTGGACAGGGGAGGGCTACACCTTC.

Note on this clonotype: Being one base from a much bigger clone, this may be a read error. The chain recombines TRBV18 with TRBJ2-1; D not certain. Germline CDR1 reads KGHSH; CDR2 reads LQKENI. Between the trimmed V and J ends, which lost 3 bases and 9 bases, there was a span of 12 bases. The CDR3 is made up of 13 amino acids. CDR3 amino acids: CASSPGQEAEQFF. CDR3 bases: TGTGCCAGCTCACCGGGTCAGGAAGCTGAGCAGTTCTTC.

The CDR3 sequence is CASRYPGGYGYTF. CDR3 nucleotide sequence: TGTGCCAGCAGGTACCCGGGGGGCTATGGCTACACCTTC. The rearrangement links TRBV28 to TRBJ1-2, with D possibly TRBD1 on 5 matching bases. Germline V gene lookup returns CDR1 MDHEN and CDR2 SYDVKM. V was clipped by 6 bases and J by 4 bases, with 12 bases between them. This CDR3 comprises 13 residues.

This clonotype was counted ten times or more. This chain uses TRBV11-2 with TRBJ1-6, with 8 bases lining up with TRBD1. This CDR3 contains 15 residues. Per the germline V gene, CDR1 is SGHAT and CDR2 is FQNNGV. Germline trimming cut 6 bases from V and 6 bases from J; bases unmatched to any gene: 7. CDR3 DNA: TGTGCCAGCAGTCAGGGGGGACAGGTTAATTCACCCCTCCACTTT. As protein: CASSQGGQVNSPLHF.

This clonotype has only a few counts. The chain uses TRBV28 and TRBJ2-7; tentatively, D is TRBD2 (5 bases). The length of the CDR3 is 14 residues. The V and J ends lost 6 bases and 0 bases respectively, with 12 bases between them. Germline V gives CDR1 MDHEN, CDR2 SYDVKM. CDR3 in amino acids: CASRLSGSSYEQYF. DNA for the CDR3: TGTGCCAGCAGGTTAAGCGGAAGCTCCTACGAGCAGTACTTC.

The J gene is TRBJ2-2, the V gene TRBV5-6; 8 bases match TRBD1. Germline-derived CDR1 and CDR2 are SGHDT and YYEEEE. CDR3 length equals 15 residues. Trimming cost V 4 bases and J 5 bases; bases outside gene matches: 7. CDR3: CASSAGTGATGELFF. The CDR3 nucleotides are TGTGCCAGCAGCGCCGGGACAGGCGCAACCGGGGAGCTGTTTTTT.

This clonotype was observed at least ten times. The rearrangement links TRBV4-1 to TRBJ1-1; possible D gene TRBD1, 6 bases. Germline CDR1 reads MGHRA; CDR2 reads YSYEKL. The CDR3 contains 14 residues. V was cut by 3 bases and J by 0 bases, with 8 bases left in between. The CDR3 DNA is TGCGCCAGCAGCCAGGACAGCCTGAACACTGAAGCTTTCTTT. Translating it yields CASSQDSLNTEAFF.

This chain connects TRBV27 to TRBJ1-1; possible D gene TRBD1, 5 bases. V lost 3 bases to trimming and J lost 1 base, with 6 bases between them. Germline V gene lookup returns CDR1 MNHEY and CDR2 SMNVEV (reference sequence). CDR3 length equals 13 residues. The CDR3: CASSFGANTEAFF. The CDR3 bases are TGTGCCAGCAGTTTTGGGGCGAACACTGAAGCTTTCTTT.